A single T cell receptor (beta chain) is shown here with its context. Its antigen is not known. Original data processing: A classifier of distant metastasis in papillary thyroid cancer was built from CDR3 differences (across clinicopathological groups). TCRdb redid the clone calls on the PCR reads using MiXCR. The authors' filters were not applied to this entry. The sample carries some 6,600 clones, 35% to 45% recorded once. Nobody among the patients had been given any treatment before thyroid surgery. The sample originates from a study of metastatic and nonmetastatic thyroid tumors. Background on the study: Blood and tumor or nodule tissue repertoires from malignant and benign thyroid patients were compared.

Findings and limits, study-wide: Relative to benign nodules, malignant thyroid tumors were reportedly characterized by significantly elevated TCR beta diversity in blood and tumor.

Sequencing used adjacent normal tissue. The TCR was taken from a female donor with papillary thyroid cancer or a benign thyroid nodule (not recorded which). Some clones in this sample may be carry-over from other donors' samples.

The CDR3 coding sequence is TGTGCCAGTAGTAGATTCAGGGTTATCTCTGGGGCCAACGTCCTGACTTTC. It translates to CASSRFRVISGANVLTF. J is TRBJ2-6 and V is TRBV19, with D perhaps matching TRBD1 (5 bases). Germline loops: CDR1 LNHDA, CDR2 SQIVND (reference sequence). The CDR3 spans 17 residues. Trimming shortened V by 4 bases and J by 0 bases, and 13 bases separated the two germline ends.